These 20 T cell receptor beta chains were sequenced from one sample in a study of PD-1 blockade in classical Hodgkin lymphoma. Every single patient, without exception, relapsed after autologous stem cell transplantation, and brentuximab vedotin exposure varied. Assay: immunoSEQ multiplex PCR; the TCRdb copy retains only in-frame clones and omits some. The repertoire consists of 20,000 to 25,000 clones, with approximately 69% occurring once and the leading ten covering 20% to 25%. This sample comprised peripheral blood mononuclear cells (PBMCs), obtained at baseline. These receptors all come from a human donor with classical Hodgkin lymphoma.

This chain links TRBV28 with TRBJ1-3; the D gene is possibly TRBD1 (5 bases). From germline, CDR1 is MDHEN and CDR2 SYDVKM. The CDR3 length is 14 residues. V was cut by 5 bases and J by 0 bases, with 8 bases left in between. This chain's CDR3 is CASSPGGSGNTIYF. The CDR3 DNA reads TGTGCCAGCAGTCCCGGGGGCTCTGGAAACACCATATATTTT.

The chain has TRBV9 and TRBJ1-5; TRBD1 matches at 9 bases. The CDR3 contains 15 residues. The junction had 5 bases not matched to a gene; V was cut back by 0 bases and J by 7 bases. CDR1 SGDLS and CDR2 YYNGEE come from the germline V gene. In nucleotides, the CDR3 is TGTGCCAGCAGCGTAGCTGCGGACAGGGGACAGCCCCAGCATTTT. It is translated as CASSVAADRGQPQHF.

CDR3 DNA: TGTGCCAGCAGCTTATCGTCAGGAAACACCATATATTTT. Residues: CASSLSSGNTIYF. The J gene is TRBJ1-3, the V gene TRBV7-2; D is unresolved. Germline values: CDR1 SGHTA, CDR2 FQGNSA. CDR3 length: 13 residues. V lost 2 bases and J 4 bases, leaving 6 bases between the germline ends.

Only a few counts were recorded for this clone. J is TRBJ2-3 and V is TRBV28; D remains unclear. The germline V gene encodes CDR1 MDHEN and CDR2 SYDVKM. Between the trimmed V and J ends, which lost 3 bases and 2 bases, there was a span of 9 bases. This CDR3 has 14 residues. CDR3: CASSFPASTDTQYF. The CDR3 DNA sequence: TGTGCCAGCAGTTTTCCCGCTTCCACAGATACGCAGTATTTT.

This chain connects TRBV14 to TRBJ2-5; D may be TRBD2 (6 bases). The CDR3 spans 14 residues. The ends were cut back, 2 bases at V and 4 bases at J, with 11 bases in the middle. Germline lookup yields CDR1 SGHDN and CDR2 FVKESK. DNA for the CDR3: TGTGCCAGCAGCCAAAACTTGCGGGGAGAGACCCAGTACTTC. Its translation is CASSQNLRGETQYF. The entire variable domain, with the rest obtained from reference TRBV14 and TRBJ2-5, is as follows: EAGVTQFPSHSVIEKGQTVTLRCDPISGHDNLYWYRRVMGKEIKFLLHFVKESKQDESGMPNNRFLAERTGGTYSTLKVQPAELEDSGVYFCASSQNLRGETQYFGPGTRLLVL.

The V and J genes are TRBV29-1 and TRBJ1-5; D is uncertain. The length of the CDR3 is 13 residues. Deletions cut 4 bases from V and 4 bases from J, with 11 bases between. Per the germline V gene, CDR1 is SQVTM and CDR2 is ANQGSEA. For the CDR3, the DNA is TGCAGCGTTGCCCTCGCCACAAATCAGCCCCAGCATTTT. Protein: CSVALATNQPQHF.

This clone showed up just a few times. The chain has TRBV5-1 and TRBJ2-7, with D maybe TRBD1 (5 bases). The CDR3 covers 13 residues. Trimming took off 2 bases at V and 5 bases at J, with 11 bases between the two ends. Germline values: CDR1 SGHRS, CDR2 YFSETQ. The CDR3 loop is CASSLGAGNEQYF. The CDR3 nucleotides are TGCGCCAGCAGCTTAGGGGCAGGGAACGAGCAGTACTTC.

The chain joins TRBV19 to TRBJ1-1; 10 nucleotides agree with TRBD1. Trimming at V came to 7 bases and at J to 4 bases, leaving 15 bases not matched to a gene. Germline V gene sequence: CDR1 LNHDA, CDR2 SQIVND (reference sequence). This CDR3 spans 17 amino acids. CDR3 in DNA: TGTGCCAGTAACTACCCCGCGACAGGGGGCGAACGCACTGAAGCTTTCTTT. Encoded protein: CASNYPATGGERTEAFF.

Only one count was recorded for this clone. The genes are TRBV6-6 and TRBJ2-7; TRBD2 is a possible D gene (6 bases). With 2 bases removed from V and 3 bases from J, the gap between germline ends came to 11 bases. This CDR3 region has 14 residues. CDR1 is MNHNY and CDR2 is SVGAGI in the germline V gene (reference sequence). The CDR3 coding sequence is TGTGCCAGCAGTTACCAAGGTAGCGGCTACGAGCAGTACTTC. Protein product: CASSYQGSGYEQYF.

The rearrangement joins TRBV6-5 to TRBJ2-5; the D is unclear. The DNA matches TRBJ2-7 better at its end, which makes the J call doubtful. This CDR3 spans 13 amino acids. The germline V gene encodes CDR1 MNHEY and CDR2 SVGAGI. The chain's CDR3 is CASSRFGSYEQYF. For the CDR3, the DNA is TGTGCCAGCAGTCGGTTTGGCTCCTACGAGCAGTACTTC.

Judged by abundance, this clone is medium-sized (0.01 to 0.1%). The chain has TRBV7-9 and TRBJ2-3; perhaps D is TRBD1 or TRBD2 (5 bases each). Germline loops: CDR1 SEHNR, CDR2 FQNEAQ (reference sequence). The V end was cut by 4 bases, the J end by 1 base, with 12 bases between. This CDR3 region has 15 residues. The CDR3 here is CASSSRDGRTDTQYF. CDR3 bases: TGTGCCAGCAGCTCCAGGGACGGACGCACAGATACGCAGTATTTT.

This chain joins TRBV4-2 and TRBJ2-7; the D gene could be TRBD1 or TRBD2 (5 bases each). Germline lookup yields CDR1 LGHNA and CDR2 YNFKEQ. The CDR3 has 14 residues. With 4 bases removed from V and 0 bases from J, the gap between germline ends came to 10 bases. The CDR3 reads CASSRGTGSYEQYF. CDR3 in DNA: TGTGCCAGCAGCCGTGGGACCGGCTCCTACGAGCAGTACTTC.

In its sample, this clone was seen a few times. The V gene is TRBV4-1, the J gene TRBJ2-7; no clear D gene. Germline lookup yields CDR1 MGHRA and CDR2 YSYEKL. V was pared by 2 bases and J by 5 bases, with 13 bases between. The CDR3 runs 14 residues. The CDR3 loop is CASSQFWPPHEQYF. The DNA for the CDR3 is TGCGCCAGCAGCCAATTTTGGCCGCCGCACGAGCAGTACTTC.

This clone is termed medium-sized (0.01 to 0.1%). The CDR3 loop is CASESGQGASQPQHF. CDR3 bases: TGTGCCAGCGAATCAGGACAGGGGGCATCTCAGCCCCAGCATTTT. This chain links TRBV2 with TRBJ1-5; 11 bases are shared with TRBD1. The CDR3 runs to 15 residues. Germline CDR1 reads SNHLY; CDR2 reads FYNNEI. V trimming: 8 bases; J trimming: 6 bases; junction bases outside the gene matches: 9.

The V gene is TRBV12-5, the J gene TRBJ2-5, with 7 bases that match TRBD1. The J segment lost 1 base and the V segment lost 2 bases, leaving 7 bases of the junction unmatched. The germline V gene has CDR1 LGHNT and CDR2 FRNRAP. This CDR3 has 16 amino acids. Here the CDR3 DNA reads TGTGCTAGTGGTTTGATTCGGACAGGCCCCCAAGAGACCCAGTACTTC. It specifies CASGLIRTGPQETQYF.

The chain recombines TRBV2 with TRBJ2-7; 9 bases align to TRBD1. The CDR3 consists of 16 residues. Trimming cost V 7 bases and J 2 bases; bases outside gene matches: 12. Looked up from germline, CDR1 is SNHLY and CDR2 is FYNNEI. This chain's CDR3 is CASMKSGDRVTYEQYF. CDR3 nucleotides: TGTGCCAGCATGAAATCCGGGGACAGGGTAACCTACGAGCAGTACTTC.

The V gene is TRBV5-1, the J gene TRBJ2-1; D remains ambiguous. CDR1 and CDR2 from the germline V gene are SGHRS and YFSETQ. V lost 0 bases, J lost 7 bases, and 14 bases lay in between. This CDR3 region has 15 residues. CDR3 DNA: TGCGCCAGCAGCTTGGACGGGCTGGTGGGGAATGAGCAGTTCTTC. Its translation is CASSLDGLVGNEQFF.

J is TRBJ1-5 and V is TRBV9, with a tentative D call TRBD1 (6 bases). The CDR3 covers 15 residues. The V and J ends lost 4 bases and 3 bases respectively, with 14 bases between them. The germline gives CDR1 SGDLS, CDR2 YYNGEE. The CDR3 nucleotides are TGTGCCAGCAGCACCCAAGGACAGATCAATCAGCCCCAGCATTTT. Protein sequence: CASSTQGQINQPQHF.

In this sample, this clone turned up a few times. The chain combines TRBV19 with TRBJ1-2; 8 bases align to TRBD1. Germline CDR1 is LNHDA and CDR2 is SQIVND (reference sequence). The length of the CDR3 is 14 residues. Trimming took 7 bases from V and 6 from J; bases not matched to a gene: 10. The CDR3 DNA follows: TGTGCCAGTACTGTGGACAGGGAGTCCCATGGCTACACCTTC. Its protein is CASTVDRESHGYTF. The full variable domain, completed using reference TRBV19 and TRBJ1-2, is DGGITQSPKYLFRKEGQNVTLSCEQNLNHDAMYWYRQDPGQGLRLIYYSQIVNDFQKGDIAEGYSVSREKKESFPLTVTSAQKNPTAFYLCASTVDRESHGYTFGSGTRLTVV.

The chain employs TRBV4-3 and TRBJ1-1; the D gene is possibly TRBD1 (5 bases). The V end lost 1 base, the J end lost 7 bases, and 19 bases lay between the germline ends. This CDR3 region has 16 residues. Germline values: CDR1 LGHNA, CDR2 YSLEER. In DNA form, the CDR3 reads TGCGCCAGCAGCCAAGGGGGCGTGGACAAGGTCAGTGAAGCTTTCTTT. Translating gives CASSQGGVDKVSEAFF.